The 8 T cell receptor beta chains below come from one sample, sequenced in a study of T-cell memory formation after mild COVID-19. TCRdb ran MiXCR on the 5' RACE reads and lists one entry per CDR3 protein. The sample includes about 90,000 distinct CDR3 sequences, about 12% of them seen just once. Sequencing was carried out using PBMCs or a T cell subset sorted from them (not recorded which). All receptors come from an adult woman who had mild COVID-19 (a few samples of this study predate the infection). Cell type and time point are not known.

V and J are TRBV5-1 and TRBJ2-1; D gene ambiguous. The V end lost 7 bases, the J end lost 0 bases, and 5 bases lay between the germline ends. The germline gives CDR1 SGHRS, CDR2 YFSETQ. The CDR3 extends over 12 amino acids. In DNA form, the CDR3 reads TGCGCCAGCGACAACTCCTACAATGAGCAGTTCTTC. This translates into CASDNSYNEQFF.

The chain is built from TRBV7-6 and TRBJ2-1, with 11 positions matching TRBD2. V lost 0 bases and J lost 6; bases outside the gene matches: 10. CDR1 is SGHVS, CDR2 FNYEAQ, per germline. This CDR3 region has 18 residues. The CDR3 is CASSLARVAGGPGNEQFF. For the CDR3, the DNA is TGTGCCAGCAGCTTAGCGAGAGTAGCGGGGGGGCCAGGCAATGAGCAGTTCTTC.

This clonotype came up a few times. The gene calls are TRBV12-3 or TRBV12-4 and TRBJ2-5, with D unresolved. V was cut by 5 bases and J by 3 bases, with 10 bases left in between. The CDR3 spans 13 residues. The CDR3 is CASSPGGEETQYF. DNA for the CDR3: TGTGCCAGCAGTCCAGGTGGGGAAGAGACCCAGTACTTC.

This sequence joins TRBV4-1 and TRBJ2-7, with a possible D match to TRBD1 (5 bases). The V end was cut by 0 bases, the J end by 5 bases, with 17 bases between. Germline CDR1 and CDR2: MGHRA and YSYEKL. This CDR3 spans 16 amino acids. This CDR3 is CASSQDIGVITDEQYF. CDR3 DNA: TGCGCCAGCAGCCAAGATATAGGGGTGATCACTGACGAGCAGTACTTC.

The V gene is TRBV7-9, the J gene TRBJ1-1; TRBD1 matches at 9 bases. V lost 7 bases to trimming and J lost 4 bases; unmatched junction nucleotides: 7. The CDR3 length is 14 residues. Germline CDR1 and CDR2: SEHNR and FQNEAQ (reference sequence). As DNA, the CDR3 is TGTGCCAGCACCGAAGGGACAGGGCCCACTGAAGCTTTCTTT. Residues: CASTEGTGPTEAFF.

The rearrangement uses TRBV12-3 or TRBV12-4 and TRBJ2-2, with D hard to call. The V end was cut by 2 bases, the J end by 9 bases, with 4 bases between. CDR3 size: 11 residues. The CDR3 sequence: CASSLSWELFF. The DNA of the CDR3 is TGTGCCAGCAGTTTAAGTTGGGAGCTGTTTTTT.

This clonotype was counted between two and nine times. The genes are TRBV12-3 or TRBV12-4 and TRBJ2-5; 8 bases map to TRBD1. The CDR3 is 16 amino acids. Losses at the gene ends were 5 bases for V and 4 bases for J; bases not matched to a gene: 12. DNA for the CDR3: TGTGCCAGCAGTGGAATACAGGGGGTTAGCTCAGAGACCCAGTACTTC. This encodes CASSGIQGVSSETQYF.

This clonotype was detected many times. This rearrangement joins TRBV24-1 to TRBJ2-1; perhaps TRBD1 as D (5 bases). In germline, CDR1 is KGHDR, CDR2 SFDVKD. This CDR3 has 16 amino acids. V was shortened by 0 bases and J by 0 bases, with 8 bases between the two germline ends. The CDR3 nucleotides read TGTGCCACCAGTGATTTGCAGGGTAGCTCCTACAATGAGCAGTTCTTC. This sequence encodes CATSDLQGSSYNEQFF.